The rows below give T cell receptor beta chains drawn from one sample of a study of response to subunit inactivated influenza vaccine. One entry per CDR3 protein results from TCRdb running MiXCR on the RT-PCR reads. The table shows approximately 520,000 distinct CDR3 sequences, with roughly 23% occurring only once. Sequencing was performed on CD4+ T cells sorted from PBMCs, taken roughly 5 days after vaccination. These receptors came from a man aged 50-59 years who received an inactivated influenza vaccine. The CDR3 runs from the conserved cysteine through the conserved F or W. D genes are given only for firm matches. Clone size appears in some rows only: once, few, many, or a class for an expanded clone.

j_gene	v_gene	abundance	len	d_gene	CDR3aa	CDR3nt
TRBJ2-7	TRBV6-1	few	16	TRBD1	CASSDRGTGHSYEQYF	TGTGCCAGCAGTGACAGAGGGACAGGTCATTCCTACGAGCAGTACTTC
TRBJ2-7	TRBV28	many	16	TRBD1	CASSATGGQTAYEQYF	TGTGCCAGCAGTGCGACAGGGGGTCAAACGGCCTACGAGCAGTACTTC
TRBJ1-6	TRBV4-3	few	14	-	CASSQDPYNSPLHF	TGCGCCAGCAGCCAAGATCCCTATAATTCACCCCTCCACTTT
TRBJ2-7	TRBV7-2	-	15	TRBD1	CASSYTGQPSYEQYF	TGTGCCAGCAGCTACACGGGACAGCCCTCCTACGAGCAGTACTTC
TRBJ2-5	TRBV24-1	few	14	TRBD1	CATSGTGQGRTQYF	TGTGCCACCAGTGGAACGGGACAGGGGAGGACCCAGTACTTC
TRBJ2-7	TRBV20-1	few	15	TRBD1	CSANPRTGSSYEQYF	TGCAGTGCTAATCCTAGGACAGGGAGCTCCTACGAGCAGTACTTC
TRBJ1-1	TRBV7-2	-	11	-	CASSLGLKAFF	TGTGCCAGCAGCTTAGGATTAAAAGCTTTCTTT
TRBJ2-3	TRBV30	-	14	-	CAWSVGGSTDTQYF	TGTGCCTGGAGTGTTGGAGGAAGCACAGATACGCAGTATTTT
TRBJ2-2	TRBV5-1	once	15	TRBD1	CASSLGKGADGELFF	TGCGCCAGCAGCTTGGGAAAGGGGGCTGACGGGGAGCTGTTTTTT
TRBJ1-6	TRBV7-2	few	16	-	CASSSFTFSYNSPLHF	TGTGCCAGCAGCTCCTTTACTTTCTCCTATAATTCACCCCTCCACTTT
TRBJ2-1	TRBV7-2	-	17	-	CASSLAGAGVLNNEQFF	TGTGCCAGCAGCTTAGCGGGGGCGGGGGTTCTGAACAATGAGCAGTTCTTC
TRBJ2-7	TRBV25-1	-	14	-	CASSGKGRAYEQYF	TGTGCCAGCAGTGGGAAGGGGCGAGCCTACGAGCAGTACTTC
TRBJ2-2	TRBV7-9	-	17	TRBD1	CASRAGTGPLNTGELFF	TGTGCCAGCAGGGCCGGGACAGGACCGCTGAACACCGGGGAGCTGTTTTTT
TRBJ2-5	TRBV10-3	few	17	-	CAIGAGLHLDYQETQYF	TGTGCCATCGGGGCCGGGTTACACCTGGATTACCAAGAGACCCAGTACTTC
TRBJ1-5	TRBV7-9	few	13	TRBD1	CASSLTGFQPQHF	TGTGCCAGCAGCTTGACAGGGTTTCAGCCCCAGCATTTT
TRBJ2-3	TRBV5-1	-	14	TRBD1	CASSVRTGSDTQYF	TGCGCCAGCAGCGTGCGGACAGGGTCAGATACGCAGTATTTT
TRBJ1-5	TRBV20-1	-	15	-	CSALRGIDSNQPQHF	TGCAGTGCTCTAAGGGGCATTGATAGCAATCAGCCCCAGCATTTT
TRBJ1-6	TRBV7-9	-	15	TRBD1	CASSRGQGGNSPLHF	TGTGCCAGCAGCCGAGGACAGGGAGGAAATTCACCCCTCCACTTT
TRBJ2-5	TRBV11-2	-	14	TRBD1	CASSHRGRGETQYF	TGTGCCAGCAGCCACAGGGGGCGCGGAGAGACCCAGTACTTC
TRBJ2-3	TRBV30	-	14	TRBD1	CAWNRDRVSDTQYF	TGTGCCTGGAACCGGGACAGGGTATCAGATACGCAGTATTTT
TRBJ2-1	TRBV24-1	few	13	-	CATSDLTSNEQFF	TGTGCCACCAGTGACCTCACTAGTAATGAGCAGTTCTTC
TRBJ2-1	TRBV29-1	few	15	-	CSVALGQGPYNEQFF	TGCAGCGTTGCCTTGGGGCAGGGACCTTACAATGAGCAGTTCTTC
TRBJ2-1	TRBV6-1	-	16	-	CASSEALSLTYNEQFF	TGTGCCAGCAGTGAAGCACTGAGCTTAACCTACAATGAGCAGTTCTTC
TRBJ2-7	TRBV14	few	13	-	CASSQSQGYEQYF	TGTGCCAGCAGCCAATCCCAGGGCTACGAGCAGTACTTC
TRBJ2-3	TRBV10-3	-	13	-	CATNWAGTDTQYF	TGTGCCACCAATTGGGCCGGCACAGATACGCAGTATTTT
TRBJ1-5	TRBV2	-	14	-	CASSTGLSNQPQHF	TGTGCCAGCAGCACCGGACTGAGCAATCAGCCCCAGCATTTT
TRBJ2-5	TRBV5-1	once	16	TRBD2	CASSLVPSGVQETQYF	TGCGCCAGCAGCTTGGTACCTAGCGGCGTGCAAGAGACCCAGTACTTC
TRBJ2-4	TRBV7-9	few	14	-	CASSLGRGTNIQYF	TGTGCCAGCAGCTTAGGTCGGGGGACTAACATTCAGTACTTC
TRBJ1-1	TRBV12-3/TRBV12-4	-	12	-	CVGSLAGQEAFF	TGTGTCGGCAGTTTAGCAGGACAGGAAGCTTTCTTT
TRBJ2-1	TRBV19	once	15	TRBD1	CVSQPGQGSYNEQFF	TGTGTCAGCCAGCCGGGACAGGGCTCCTACAATGAGCAGTTCTTC
TRBJ2-3	TRBV20-1	-	17	-	CSATPPGPLLGSDTQYF	TGCAGTGCCACACCACCGGGACCCCTGTTAGGATCAGATACGCAGTATTTT
TRBJ1-1	TRBV10-3	-	11	-	CAISVAGEAFF	TGTGCCATCAGCGTGGCCGGTGAAGCTTTCTTT
TRBJ2-3	TRBV24-1	few	15	-	CATSGRQISTDTQYF	TGTGCCACCAGTGGCCGACAGATTAGCACAGATACGCAGTATTTT
TRBJ2-2	TRBV5-5	-	13	-	CASVDSNTGELFF	TGTGCCAGTGTTGACAGCAACACCGGGGAGCTGTTTTTT
TRBJ1-1	TRBV6-5	few	16	-	CASSSPRATANTEAFF	TGTGCCAGCAGTTCCCCGCGAGCCACCGCGAACACTGAAGCTTTCTTT
TRBJ1-6	TRBV7-6	few	16	-	CASSPLPRGGNSPLHF	TGTGCCAGCAGCCCGCTGCCCAGGGGTGGAAATTCACCCCTCCACTTT
TRBJ2-5	TRBV27	-	17	TRBD1	CASSPRPGTGVDWTQYF	TGTGCCAGCAGTCCCCGACCCGGGACAGGGGTCGATTGGACCCAGTACTTC
TRBJ1-6	TRBV6-5	-	16	TRBD1	CASSHRDRVRNSPLHF	TGTGCCAGCAGTCACCGGGACAGGGTACGGAATTCACCCCTCCACTTT
TRBJ2-7	TRBV6-2/TRBV6-3	few	12	-	CATTATGYEQYF	TGTGCCACCACCGCAACAGGCTACGAGCAGTACTTC
TRBJ2-2	TRBV11-2	few	15	TRBD2	CASSLSSGTTGELFF	TGTGCCAGCAGCTTGTCTAGCGGAACCACCGGGGAGCTGTTTTTT
TRBJ2-2	TRBV20-1	few	15	-	CSARDRGVNTGELFF	TGCAGTGCTAGAGATCGGGGAGTAAACACCGGGGAGCTGTTTTTT
TRBJ2-7	TRBV20-1	few	14	TRBD1	CSARGTGHSYEQYF	TGCAGTGCTAGGGGGACAGGGCACTCCTACGAGCAGTACTTC
TRBJ2-2	TRBV4-1	-	15	-	CASSHLTSGQRELFF	TGCGCCAGCAGCCATCTTACGAGCGGCCAGAGGGAGCTGTTTTTT
TRBJ1-5	TRBV12-3/TRBV12-4	-	14	TRBD1	CASREDRGLQPQHF	TGTGCCAGCAGAGAGGACAGGGGGCTTCAGCCCCAGCATTTT
TRBJ1-1	TRBV12-3/TRBV12-4	-	15	-	CASSHGQTTNTEAFF	TGTGCCAGCAGTCATGGACAGACTACGAACACTGAAGCTTTCTTT
TRBJ2-5	TRBV11-1	-	12	-	CASSAYQETQYF	TGTGCCAGCAGCGCGTATCAAGAGACCCAGTACTTC
TRBJ2-2	TRBV7-3	-	13	-	CASSPQPTGELFF	TGTGCCAGCAGCCCCCAACCCACCGGGGAGCTGTTTTTT
TRBJ2-7	TRBV20-1	-	15	-	CSASRQGPGSYEQYF	TGCAGTGCTAGTCGTCAGGGCCCTGGCTCCTACGAGCAGTACTTC
TRBJ2-7	TRBV3-1	-	14	TRBD1	CASSRQGLDYEQYF	TGTGCCAGCAGCCGACAGGGTTTGGACTACGAGCAGTACTTC
TRBJ1-6	TRBV5-1	few	16	TRBD1	CASSLVPGGAYSPLHF	TGCGCCAGCAGCTTGGTGCCAGGGGGCGCATATTCACCCCTCCACTTT
TRBJ2-7	TRBV6-2/TRBV6-3	-	11	-	CASSSPNEQYF	TGTGCCAGCAGTTCGCCAAACGAGCAGTACTTC